A single sample gave rise to the 28 T cell receptor beta chains below, sequenced in a study of early T cells in non-severe SARS-CoV-2 infection. Each CDR3 protein is one row after TCRdb ran MiXCR on the 5' RACE reads. The data hold about 80,000 distinct CDR3 sequences, with less than 5.5% observed a single time. Sample: whole blood, taken at baseline. These receptors were collected from an adult who was a healthcare worker with PCR-confirmed SARS-CoV-2 infection or an uninfected control (not recorded which).

Ten or more counts support this clonotype. The V gene is TRBV30, the J gene TRBJ2-2; D gene unclear. This CDR3 has 16 residues. Germline CDR1 reads GTSNPN; CDR2 reads SVGIG (reference sequence). V gave up 8 bases and J gave up 3 bases, with 22 bases separating them. The CDR3 bases are TGTGCCCGTCACGGACGGACCTTTCGCGACACCGGGGAGCTGTTTTTT. Translating gives CARHGRTFRDTGELFF.

This clonotype was counted at least ten times. The chain combines TRBV19 with TRBJ2-1, with 11 positions matching TRBD1. The CDR3 has 15 amino acids. V shed 6 bases and J 4 bases; nucleotides not matched to a gene: 5. CDR1 and CDR2 from the germline V gene are LNHDA and SQIVND (reference sequence). The CDR3 DNA reads TGTGCCAGTAGGCTAGGGGACAGGGGGTACAATGAGCAGTTCTTC. Its protein product is CASRLGDRGYNEQFF.

The gene calls are TRBV28 and TRBJ1-1; TRBD1 is a possible D gene (5 bases). The CDR3 is 12 amino acids. Trimming cost V 7 bases and J 8 bases, with 14 bases left between them. Germline CDR1 reads MDHEN; CDR2 reads SYDVKM. The CDR3 DNA sequence: TGTGCCAGCACCCAGGGAGGGATCGAAGCTTTCTTT. This encodes CASTQGGIEAFF.

The CDR3 loop is CASTSSGQPQHF. In DNA form, the CDR3 reads TGTGCCAGCACTTCCAGCGGTCAGCCCCAGCATTTT. The J gene is TRBJ1-5, the V gene TRBV28; D ambiguous. Germline V gene sequence: CDR1 MDHEN, CDR2 SYDVKM. The CDR3 extends over 12 amino acids. Deletions cut 7 bases from V and 6 bases from J, with 10 bases between.

The table lists this clonotype with many counts. This chain connects TRBV20-1 to TRBJ2-1; maybe TRBD2 (5 bases). The CDR3 runs to 15 residues. Germline CDR1 and CDR2: DFQATT and SNEGSKA (reference sequence). V was trimmed by 2 bases and J by 10 bases, leaving 21 bases between them. CDR3 residues: CSARTIGMVAGEQFF. The CDR3 DNA is TGCAGTGCTAGAACTATAGGGATGGTCGCGGGCGAGCAGTTCTTC.

This clonotype has ten or more counts. CDR3 nucleotide sequence: TGTGCCAGCAGTCCCCCGGGGCTTCGTAACAATGAGCAGTTCTTC. It encodes CASSPPGLRNNEQFF. The genes are TRBV7-3 and TRBJ2-1; D possibly matches TRBD1 or TRBD2 (5 bases each). The CDR3 has 15 amino acids. The germline V and J ends were trimmed by 6 bases and 5 bases, with 17 bases remaining between them. Per the germline V gene, CDR1 is SGHTA and CDR2 is FQGTGA.

The V and J genes are TRBV7-8 and TRBJ1-4; D is unresolved. Germline V CDR1 and CDR2: SGHVS, FQNEAQ. The length of the CDR3 is 16 residues. Trimming took off 1 base at V and 8 bases at J, with 17 bases between the two ends. CDR3 nucleotides: TGTGCCAGCAGCTTAGGGGTCGGAGTACCGAAGGAAAAACTGTTTTTT. This translates into CASSLGVGVPKEKLFF.

This clonotype was observed at least ten times. The rearrangement links TRBV20-1 to TRBJ2-1, with D possibly being TRBD1 (5 bases). Between the trimmed V and J ends, which lost 3 bases and 4 bases, there was a span of 7 bases. Germline CDR1 and CDR2: DFQATT and SNEGSKA (reference sequence). The CDR3 totals 12 residues. The CDR3 coding sequence is TGCAGTGCTAGGAGACAGTACAATGAGCAGTTCTTC. Translating gives CSARRQYNEQFF.

In this sample, this clonotype turned up many times. The V and J genes are TRBV12-3 or TRBV12-4 and TRBJ1-6; D gene ambiguous. Trimming removed 7 bases at V and 8 bases at J, with 9 bases between. The CDR3 sequence is 12 residues long. The CDR3, as DNA: TGTGCCAGCACCCTACCCCATTCACCCCTCCACTTT. Amino acid sequence: CASTLPHSPLHF.

This clonotype has a count of ten or more. The V and J genes are TRBV20-1 and TRBJ2-7, with TRBD2 matching over 11 bases. CDR1 DFQATT and CDR2 SNEGSKA come from the germline V gene (reference sequence). This CDR3 spans 15 amino acids. The junction had 13 bases not matched to a gene; V was cut back by 5 bases and J by 7 bases. In nucleotides, the CDR3 is TGCAGTGCTCCCCCCCCGGGACTAGCGGCGGGGGAGCAGTACTTC. Its protein is CSAPPPGLAAGEQYF.

This chain links TRBV10-3 with TRBJ2-7; unclear D gene. Trimming took 0 bases from V and 5 from J, leaving 11 bases between them. Germline V gives CDR1 ENHRY, CDR2 SYGVKD. The CDR3 is 14 amino acids. The CDR3 region has the DNA TGTGCCATCAGTGAGTCTCAAGGAATCCACGAGCAGTACTTC. Encoded protein: CAISESQGIHEQYF.

This clonotype has more than one count but fewer than ten. The CDR3 DNA reads TGTGCCAGCAGTTACGGGGGACCCAATCAGCCCCAGCATTTT. Translating gives CASSYGGPNQPQHF. The chain joins TRBV6-6 to TRBJ1-5, with D tentatively TRBD1 (5 bases). The germline gives CDR1 MNHNY, CDR2 SVGAGI (reference sequence). V lost 2 bases, J lost 3 bases, and 8 bases lay in between. This CDR3 spans 14 amino acids.

This clonotype was observed at least ten times. V and J are TRBV19 and TRBJ2-2; D not resolved. CDR1 is LNHDA and CDR2 is SQIVND in the germline V gene (reference sequence). The CDR3 is 14 amino acids. V was pared by 3 bases and J by 3 bases, with 8 bases between. In nucleotides, the CDR3 is TGTGCCAGTAGTATTCGCGGCGACACCGGGGAGCTGTTTTTT. This translates into CASSIRGDTGELFF.

This clonotype was seen ten or more times. This chain links TRBV6-6 with TRBJ2-1, with 7 bases lining up with TRBD1. The V segment lost 4 bases and the J segment 2 bases; nucleotides outside the gene matches: 8. The CDR3 has 16 residues. Germline lookup yields CDR1 MNHNY and CDR2 SVGAGI (reference sequence). CDR3 residues: CASSSRRGQTYNEQFF. The CDR3 region has the DNA TGTGCCAGCAGTTCTCGTAGGGGACAGACCTACAATGAGCAGTTCTTC.

This clonotype was counted at least ten times. The rearrangement joins TRBV24-1 to TRBJ2-1; possible D gene TRBD1, 6 bases. This CDR3 is 17 amino acids long. Trimming left V 3 bases short and J 0 bases short, with 14 bases between. Germline assignment: CDR1 KGHDR and CDR2 SFDVKD. The CDR3, as DNA: TGTGCCACCAGTGATACCCGGGACACCCGCTCCTACAATGAGCAGTTCTTC. It specifies CATSDTRDTRSYNEQFF.

This clonotype was counted ten times or more. The V gene is TRBV12-3 or TRBV12-4, the J gene TRBJ2-7; 11 bases are shared with TRBD1. J gave up 11 bases and V 5 bases, and 8 bases lay outside the gene matches. The CDR3 has 13 amino acids. The CDR3 region is CASSPTGQGAKYF. CDR3 DNA sequence: TGTGCCAGCAGTCCCACCGGACAGGGGGCCAAGTACTTC.

This clonotype was observed many times. The chain combines TRBV24-1 with TRBJ2-1; 9 nucleotides agree with TRBD2. V gave up 2 bases and J gave up 5 bases; unmatched junction bases: 6. The V gene's germline CDR1 is KGHDR and CDR2 SFDVKD. The CDR3 is 16 residues long. CDR3 coding DNA: TGTGCCACCAGTGATTCAGGAGCGGGAGGCGACAATGAGCAGTTCTTC. It specifies CATSDSGAGGDNEQFF.

The chain uses TRBV7-2 and TRBJ2-7; the D gene is possibly TRBD2 (6 bases). V lost 0 bases to trimming and J lost 4 bases, with 13 bases between them. The CDR3 contains 15 residues. Germline V CDR1 and CDR2: SGHTA, FQGNSA. CDR3 sequence (DNA): TGTGCCAGCAGCTTAGCCTCCGGGACTTATTACGAGCAGTACTTC. This encodes CASSLASGTYYEQYF.

The rearrangement joins TRBV3-1 to TRBJ2-7; D gene ambiguous. The CDR3 sequence is 14 residues long. Germline V CDR1 and CDR2: LGHDT, YNNKEL (reference sequence). Trimming shortened V by 1 base and J by 9 bases, and 16 bases separated the two germline ends. The CDR3 loop reads CASSQAQGRAGQYF. CDR3 DNA: TGTGCCAGCAGCCAAGCGCAAGGAAGAGCAGGGCAGTACTTC.

This clonotype was seen repeatedly, ten times or more. The chain links TRBV27 to TRBJ2-7, with 9 positions matching TRBD1. This CDR3 contains 13 residues. With 5 bases clipped from V and 6 bases from J, the junction kept 5 bases outside the gene matches. Germline assignment: CDR1 MNHEY and CDR2 SMNVEV (reference sequence). The CDR3 loop is CASSIGTGSEQYF. The CDR3 DNA reads as TGTGCCAGCAGTATAGGGACAGGGAGCGAGCAGTACTTC.

There are many counts of this clonotype. The chain is built from TRBV27 and TRBJ1-1; D is ambiguous. Germline V gene lookup returns CDR1 MNHEY and CDR2 SMNVEV (reference sequence). The CDR3 is 13 residues long. The V and J ends lost 7 bases and 3 bases respectively, with 12 bases between them. The CDR3 DNA follows: TGTGCCAGCAACCGCAGGCTGGACACTGAAGCTTTCTTT. Encoded protein: CASNRRLDTEAFF.

The rearrangement joins TRBV4-1 to TRBJ1-4; D is unclear. Looked up from germline, CDR1 is MGHRA and CDR2 is YSYEKL. Trimming took off 1 base at V and 8 bases at J, with 14 bases between the two ends. This CDR3 is 15 amino acids long. The CDR3 nucleotides read TGCGCCAGCAGCCAAGCTACTATTCGAGAGGAAAAACTGTTTTTT. Translating it yields CASSQATIREEKLFF.

This clonotype was counted between two and nine times. The chain employs TRBV18 and TRBJ2-1; 7 nucleotides align to TRBD2. After removal of 3 bases from V and 5 bases from J, the junction contained 13 bases not matched to a gene. The CDR3 extends over 17 amino acids. Germline lookup yields CDR1 KGHSH and CDR2 LQKENI. For the CDR3, the DNA is TGTGCCAGCTCACCCGTGCTCTCAAGCGGGGTGGACAATGAGCAGTTCTTC. Translated: CASSPVLSSGVDNEQFF.

With respect to this clonotype: A much bigger clone sits one base away, suggesting this may be a read error. The chain uses TRBV12-3 or TRBV12-4 and TRBJ2-1; 9 nucleotides agree with TRBD1. The CDR3 extends over 14 amino acids. CDR3: CASSFGTGNNKQFF. For the CDR3, the DNA is TGTGCCAGCAGTTTTGGGACAGGGAACAATAAGCAGTTCTTC.

A few counts support this clonotype. The chain uses TRBV3-1 and TRBJ1-1; 8 positions match TRBD1. CDR1 is LGHDT, CDR2 YNNKEL, per germline (reference sequence). The J segment lost 5 bases and the V segment lost 7 bases, leaving 18 bases of the junction unmatched. This CDR3 has 17 residues. The CDR3 spells CASIGEAGQGAGTEAFF. In DNA, the CDR3 is TGTGCCAGCATAGGAGAAGCAGGACAGGGCGCTGGGACTGAAGCTTTCTTT. The full variable domain, with the rest looked up from reference TRBV3-1 and TRBJ1-1, is DTAVSQTPKYLVTQMGNDKSIKCEQNLGHDTMYWYKQDSKKFLKIMFSYNNKELIINETVPNRFSPKSPDKAHLNLHINSLELGDSAVYFCASIGEAGQGAGTEAFFGQGTRLTVV.

This clonotype appeared a few times. The V gene is TRBV15, the J gene TRBJ2-5; D is undetermined. Germline V gene lookup returns CDR1 LNHNV and CDR2 YYDKDF (reference sequence). There are 12 residues in the CDR3. V lost 3 bases and J 5 bases, leaving 7 bases between the germline ends. Written as DNA, the CDR3 is TGTGCCACCAGCAGGGCGGCGGAGACCCAGTACTTC. Translating it yields CATSRAAETQYF.

This clonotype was observed a handful of times. The genes are TRBV18 and TRBJ2-7; D remains unclear. Per germline, CDR1 KGHSH and CDR2 LQKENI. The CDR3 runs to 14 residues. Deletions cut 0 bases from V and 1 base from J, with 7 bases between. The CDR3 DNA sequence: TGTGCCAGCTCACCACCGCTGGGATCCTACGAGCAGTACTTC. Translated, it gives CASSPPLGSYEQYF.

The V and J genes are TRBV5-1 and TRBJ1-2, with unresolved D. The CDR3 is 14 amino acids. The ends were cut back, 3 bases at V and 2 bases at J, with 11 bases in the middle. Germline lookup yields CDR1 SGHRS and CDR2 YFSETQ. The CDR3 region has the DNA TGCGCCAGCAGCTCGACGGGCCCGAACTATGGCTACACCTTC. Translation gives CASSSTGPNYGYTF.